Below are 9 T cell receptor beta chains sequenced from a single sample in a study of CD8+ T cells in alopecia areata. Once RNA had been extracted, it was reverse transcribed into cDNA to act as the sequencing template. Assay used: immunoSEQ multiplex PCR; TCRdb lists only in-frame clones, some missing. The sample yields roughly 250,000 clones, around 64% seen once. Described treatment: oral pan-JAK inhibitor, 5-10 mg twice daily. Specimen: CD4+ T cells sorted from blood, collected around week 52, from a patient treated with tofacitinib. The receptors were sampled from a human donor with alopecia areata.

The chain has TRBV29-1 and TRBJ2-1, with D possibly matching TRBD1 (7 bases). V was pared by 6 bases and J by 7 bases, with 19 bases between. The CDR3 has 14 residues. CDR1 is SQVTM and CDR2 is ANQGSEA in the germline V gene. CDR3 residues: CSVDRDSGGNEQFF. The CDR3 DNA reads as TGCAGCGTGGACCGGGACAGTGGAGGGAATGAGCAGTTCTTC.

A word on this clone: Other nucleotide sequences from this sample produce the same CDR3. CDR3: CASRGYTGELFF. CDR3 nucleotide sequence: TGTGCCAGCAGGGGATACACCGGGGAGCTGTTTTTT. The chain employs TRBV2 and TRBJ2-2; no reliable D call. V was clipped by 6 bases and J by 3 bases, with 5 bases between them. Germline values: CDR1 SNHLY, CDR2 FYNNEI. This CDR3 comprises 12 residues.

This clone was found once. The CDR3 sequence: CASSGLIGEAFF. The CDR3 DNA sequence: TGTGCCAGCAGTGGACTAATAGGGGAAGCTTTCTTT. The rearrangement uses TRBV6-1 and TRBJ1-1; D ambiguous. CDR1 is MNHNS, CDR2 SASEGT, per germline. This CDR3 comprises 12 residues. V was trimmed by 4 bases and J by 8 bases, leaving 11 bases between them.

The chain is built from TRBV7-9 and TRBJ1-2, with 7 nucleotides matching TRBD1. The germline V gene encodes CDR1 SEHNR and CDR2 FQNEAQ (reference sequence). After removal of 2 bases from V and 8 bases from J, the junction contained 8 bases not matched to a gene. This CDR3 has 14 amino acids. CDR3 protein: CASSLMTGPRGYTF. Written as DNA, the CDR3 is TGTGCCAGCAGCTTAATGACAGGGCCGCGGGGCTACACCTTC. Complete variable domain (other parts from reference TRBV7-9 and TRBJ1-2): DTGVSQNPRHKITKRGQNVTFRCDPISEHNRLYWYRQTLGQGPEFLTYFQNEAQLEKSRLLSDRFSAERPKGSFSTLEIQRTEQGDSAMYLCASSLMTGPRGYTFGSGTRLTVV.

This sequence joins TRBV4-1 and TRBJ2-7, with 7 bases fitting TRBD2. CDR3 size: 15 residues. The V segment lost 6 bases and the J segment 0 bases; nucleotides outside the gene matches: 8. Germline V lookup: CDR1 MGHRA, CDR2 YSYEKL. Here the CDR3 DNA reads TGCGCCAGCAGTTATTCCGGGACTACCTCCTACGAGCAGTACTTC. Encoded protein: CASSYSGTTSYEQYF.

The chain is built from TRBV4-2 and TRBJ2-1; a weak D match, TRBD1 (5 bases). The CDR3 sequence is 15 residues long. The V gene lost 4 bases and the J gene lost 4 bases, with 14 bases spanning the gap. The germline V gene encodes CDR1 LGHNA and CDR2 YNFKEQ. The CDR3 loop is CASSLERGSYNEQFF. In DNA, the CDR3 is TGTGCCAGCAGCCTGGAAAGGGGCAGTTACAATGAGCAGTTCTTC.

The J gene is TRBJ1-2, the V gene TRBV27, with D perhaps matching TRBD1 (5 bases). This CDR3 contains 15 residues. Germline V CDR1 and CDR2: MNHEY, SMNVEV (reference sequence). Trimming left V 2 bases short and J 9 bases short, with 19 bases between. The CDR3 sequence is CASSLEYPGSSSYTF. CDR3 bases: TGTGCCAGCAGTTTAGAGTATCCAGGGTCCTCTAGCTACACCTTC.

The chain has TRBV7-3 and TRBJ2-3; 11 positions agree with TRBD1. This CDR3 region has 15 residues. The germline V gene has CDR1 SGHTA and CDR2 FQGTGA. V lost 0 bases and J lost 8; bases outside the gene matches: 4. CDR3 protein: CASSLTGTGGPTQYF. CDR3 in DNA: TGTGCCAGCAGCTTAACCGGGACAGGGGGTCCTACGCAGTATTTT.

This clone was seen a single time. The CDR3 coding sequence is TGTGCCAGCAGCGTTACAGGGGTTGCCTATGGCTACACCTTC. Amino acid sequence: CASSVTGVAYGYTF. The V and J genes are TRBV9 and TRBJ1-2; 7 nucleotides line up with TRBD1. In germline, CDR1 is SGDLS, CDR2 YYNGEE. V shed 2 bases, J shed 4 bases, and the junction held 5 bases outside the gene matches. This CDR3 spans 14 amino acids.